This T cell receptor (beta chain) appears in the sequencing data of a study of tumor-infiltrating lymphocytes in localized non-small cell lung cancer. General study points: Only some patients had TCR sequencing, depending on available tissue. No T-cell fraction difference was seen between IM1 and IM2 tumors.

This clone was recorded a few times. The antigen remains undetermined. Here immunoSEQ multiplex PCR was the method, and the copy in TCRdb shows in-frame clones only, minus some. The table records 9,500 to 13,000 clones, around four fifths of them present only once. Specimen: uninvolved lung tissue not adjacent to the tumor. The origin of this receptor is a human donor with non-small cell lung cancer.

CDR3 sequence (DNA): TGTGCCAGCAGTGGGGACAGGGCCTTTAACTATGGCTACACCTTC. Translation gives CASSGDRAFNYGYTF. The chain carries TRBV2 and TRBJ1-2; 9 bases are shared with TRBD1. CDR1 is SNHLY, CDR2 FYNNEI, per germline. The CDR3 covers 15 residues. The J segment lost 1 base and the V segment lost 4 bases, leaving 4 bases of the junction unmatched.